What follows are 3 T cell receptor beta chains derived from one specimen sequenced in a study of T-cell memory formation after mild COVID-19. TCRdb re-called the 5' RACE reads with MiXCR, one entry per CDR3 protein. The table shows under 300,000 distinct CDR3 sequences, with 8% to 9.5% occurring only once. The sequenced sample was PBMCs or a T cell subset sorted from them (not recorded which). The receptors shown here come from a man between 18 and 29 years old who had mild COVID-19 (a few samples of this study predate the infection). Cell type and time point are not known.

In its sample, this clonotype was seen a few times. This chain connects TRBV7-2 to TRBJ2-5; a possible D gene is TRBD1 (5 bases). The CDR3 covers 13 residues. Germline CDR1 is SGHTA and CDR2 is FQGNSA. Trimming removed 1 base at V and 3 bases at J, with 6 bases between. The CDR3 DNA follows: TGTGCCAGCAGCTTAGACAGGAAAGAGACCCAGTACTTC. It yields the protein CASSLDRKETQYF.

There are a few counts of this clonotype. The chain links TRBV4-3 to TRBJ2-2, with 7 bases fitting TRBD1. The CDR3 is 14 residues long. Germline V gene data show CDR1 as LGHNA and CDR2 as YSLEER. Trimming took 0 bases from V and 7 from J; bases not matched to a gene: 2. The CDR3 nucleotides are TGCGCCAGCAGCCAAGAGACAGGGCACGGGGAGCTGTTTTTT. Translated: CASSQETGHGELFF.

This clonotype was detected only a few times. V is TRBV5-5 and J is TRBJ2-1; tentatively, D is TRBD2 (6 bases). V was shortened by 5 bases and J by 4 bases, with 10 bases between the two germline ends. CDR1 and CDR2 from the germline V gene are SGHKS and YYEKEE (reference sequence). This CDR3 region has 13 residues. The CDR3 bases are TGTGCCAGCAGATTCGGGACTTACAATGAGCAGTTCTTC. It is translated as CASRFGTYNEQFF.